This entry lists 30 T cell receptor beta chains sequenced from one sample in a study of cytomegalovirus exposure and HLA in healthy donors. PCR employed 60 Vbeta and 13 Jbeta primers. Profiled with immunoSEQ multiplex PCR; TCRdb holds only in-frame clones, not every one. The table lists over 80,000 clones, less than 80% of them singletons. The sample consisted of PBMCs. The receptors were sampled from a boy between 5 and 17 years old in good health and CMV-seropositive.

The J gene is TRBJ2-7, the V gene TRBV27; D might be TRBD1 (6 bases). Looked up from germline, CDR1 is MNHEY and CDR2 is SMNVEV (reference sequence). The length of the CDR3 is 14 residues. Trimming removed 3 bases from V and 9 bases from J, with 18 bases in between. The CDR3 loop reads CASSFGRGGLGQYF. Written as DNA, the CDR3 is TGTGCCAGCAGTTTTGGCAGGGGTGGTTTAGGGCAGTACTTC.

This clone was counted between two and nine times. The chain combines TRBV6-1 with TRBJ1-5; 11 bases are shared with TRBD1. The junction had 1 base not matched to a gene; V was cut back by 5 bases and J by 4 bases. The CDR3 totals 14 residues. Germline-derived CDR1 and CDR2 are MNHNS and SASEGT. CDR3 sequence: CASSRDRGNQPQHF. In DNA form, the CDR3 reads TGTGCCAGCAGTCGGGACAGGGGGAATCAGCCCCAGCATTTT.

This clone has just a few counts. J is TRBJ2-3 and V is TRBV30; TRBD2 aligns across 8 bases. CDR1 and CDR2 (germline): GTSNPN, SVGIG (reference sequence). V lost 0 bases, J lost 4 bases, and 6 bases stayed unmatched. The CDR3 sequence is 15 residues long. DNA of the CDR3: TGTGCCTGGAGTGTACGGGGCGGGAGGTCAGATACGCAGTATTTT. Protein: CAWSVRGGRSDTQYF.

The CDR3 spells CASSLLTGHNSPLHF. The CDR3 bases are TGTGCCAGCAGTTTGTTGACAGGGCATAATTCACCCCTCCACTTT. The chain recombines TRBV27 with TRBJ1-6; 7 bases fit TRBD1. The CDR3 contains 15 residues. Unmatched junction bases numbered 4, after V lost 3 bases and J lost 5 bases. Germline loops: CDR1 MNHEY, CDR2 SMNVEV (reference sequence).

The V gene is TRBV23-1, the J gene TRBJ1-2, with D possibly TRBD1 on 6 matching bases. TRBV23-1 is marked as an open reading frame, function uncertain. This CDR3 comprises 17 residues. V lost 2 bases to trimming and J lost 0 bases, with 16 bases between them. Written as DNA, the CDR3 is TGCGCCAGCAGTCAAAATTACAGGGCTCCCACTAACTATGGCTACACCTTC. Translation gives CASSQNYRAPTNYGYTF.

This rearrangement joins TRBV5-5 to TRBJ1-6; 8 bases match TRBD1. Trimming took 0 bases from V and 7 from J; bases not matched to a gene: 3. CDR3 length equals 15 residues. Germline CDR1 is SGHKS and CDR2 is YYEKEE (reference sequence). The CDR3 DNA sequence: TGTGCCAGCAGCTTGGTGGGACAGGCAAATTCACCCCTCCACTTT. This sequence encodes CASSLVGQANSPLHF.

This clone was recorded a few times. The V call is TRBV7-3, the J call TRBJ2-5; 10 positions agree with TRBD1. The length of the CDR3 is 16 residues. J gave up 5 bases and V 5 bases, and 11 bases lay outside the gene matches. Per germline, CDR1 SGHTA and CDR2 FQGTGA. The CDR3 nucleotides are TGTGCCAGCAGCCCCTCGGGACAGGGGTTCGGGGAGACCCAGTACTTC. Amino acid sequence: CASSPSGQGFGETQYF.

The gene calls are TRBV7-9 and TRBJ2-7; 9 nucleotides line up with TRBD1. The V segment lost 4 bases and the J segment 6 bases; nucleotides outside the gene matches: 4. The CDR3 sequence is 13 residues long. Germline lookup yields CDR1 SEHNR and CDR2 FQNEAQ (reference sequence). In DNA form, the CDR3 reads TGTGCCAGCAGCTACTACAGGGGGCCCGAGCAGTACTTC. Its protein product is CASSYYRGPEQYF.

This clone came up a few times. The CDR3, as DNA: TGTGCCAGCAGTTCTCAGGATTCACCCCTCCACTTT. Translation gives CASSSQDSPLHF. The chain is built from TRBV6-5 and TRBJ1-6; unclear D gene. Germline V CDR1 and CDR2: MNHEY, SVGAGI. The V end was cut by 4 bases, the J end by 8 bases, with 6 bases between. This CDR3 has 12 residues.

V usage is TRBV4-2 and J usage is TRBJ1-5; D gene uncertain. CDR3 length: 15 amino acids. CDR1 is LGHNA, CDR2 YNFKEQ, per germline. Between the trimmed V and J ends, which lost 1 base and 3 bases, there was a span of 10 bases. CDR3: CASSQGPEPNQPQHF. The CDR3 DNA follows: TGTGCCAGCAGCCAAGGTCCGGAGCCCAATCAGCCCCAGCATTTT.

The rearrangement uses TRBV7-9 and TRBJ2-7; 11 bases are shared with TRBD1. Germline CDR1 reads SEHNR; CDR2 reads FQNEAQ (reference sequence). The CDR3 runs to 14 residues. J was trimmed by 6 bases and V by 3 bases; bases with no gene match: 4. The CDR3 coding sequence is TGTGCCAGCAGCTTGGGACAGGGGGAATCCGAGCAGTACTTC. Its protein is CASSLGQGESEQYF.

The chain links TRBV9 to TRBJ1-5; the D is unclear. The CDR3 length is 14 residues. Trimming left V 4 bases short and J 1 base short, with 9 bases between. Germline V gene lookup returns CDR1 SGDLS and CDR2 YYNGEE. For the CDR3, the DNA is TGTGCCAGCAGCAGGAGTGGGAGCAATCAGCCCCAGCATTTT. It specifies CASSRSGSNQPQHF.

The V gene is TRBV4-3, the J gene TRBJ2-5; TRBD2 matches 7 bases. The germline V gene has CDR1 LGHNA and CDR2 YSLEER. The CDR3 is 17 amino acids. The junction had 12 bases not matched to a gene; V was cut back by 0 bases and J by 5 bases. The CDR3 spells CASSQDLLASYSETQYF. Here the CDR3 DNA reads TGCGCCAGCAGCCAAGATTTACTAGCGTCCTATTCGGAGACCCAGTACTTC.

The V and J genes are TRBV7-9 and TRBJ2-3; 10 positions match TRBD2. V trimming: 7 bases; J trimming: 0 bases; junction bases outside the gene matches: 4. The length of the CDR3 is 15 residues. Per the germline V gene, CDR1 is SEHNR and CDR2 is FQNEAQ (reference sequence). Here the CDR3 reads CASTTSGVSTDTQYF. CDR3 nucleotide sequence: TGTGCCAGCACCACTAGCGGGGTTAGCACAGATACGCAGTATTTT.

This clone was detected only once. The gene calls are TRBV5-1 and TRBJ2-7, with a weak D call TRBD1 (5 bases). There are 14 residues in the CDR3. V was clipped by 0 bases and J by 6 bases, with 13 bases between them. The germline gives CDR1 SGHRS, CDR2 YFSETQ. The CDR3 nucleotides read TGCGCCAGCAGCTTGGCCCTAGGGGCGGCCGAGCAGTACTTC. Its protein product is CASSLALGAAEQYF.

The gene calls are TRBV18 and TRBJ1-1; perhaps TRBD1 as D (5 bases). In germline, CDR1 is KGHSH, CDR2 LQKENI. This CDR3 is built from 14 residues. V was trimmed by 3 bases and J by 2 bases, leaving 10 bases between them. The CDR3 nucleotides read TGTGCCAGCTCACCCTTACAGGTAAACACTGAAGCTTTCTTT. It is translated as CASSPLQVNTEAFF.

CDR3 sequence: CASSRTVGRDEQYF. CDR3 DNA: TGTGCCAGCTCCAGGACAGTTGGACGGGACGAGCAGTACTTC. The chain links TRBV6-5 to TRBJ2-7; D may be TRBD1 (6 bases). Germline values: CDR1 MNHEY, CDR2 SVGAGI. The CDR3 loop spans 14 amino acids. The V end lost 8 bases, the J end lost 5 bases, and 19 bases lay between the germline ends.

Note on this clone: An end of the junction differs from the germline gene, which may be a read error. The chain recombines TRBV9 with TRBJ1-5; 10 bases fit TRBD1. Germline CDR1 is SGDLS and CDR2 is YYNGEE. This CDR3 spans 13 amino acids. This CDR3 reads CASSGTGDQPQNF. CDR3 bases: TGTGCCAGCAGTGGGACAGGGGATCAGCCCCAGAATTTT. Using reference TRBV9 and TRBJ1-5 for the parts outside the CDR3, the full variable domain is DSGVTQTPKHLITATGQRVTLRCSPRSGDLSVYWYQQSLDQGLQFLIQYYNGEERAKGNILERFSAQQFPDLHSELNLSSLELGDSALYFCASSGTGDQPQNFGDGTRLSIL.

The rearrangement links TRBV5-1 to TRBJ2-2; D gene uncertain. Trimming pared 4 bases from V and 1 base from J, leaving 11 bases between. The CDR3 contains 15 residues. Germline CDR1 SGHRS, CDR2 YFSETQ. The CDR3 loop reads CASSPSRLNTGELFF. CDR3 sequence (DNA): TGCGCCAGCAGCCCGTCCAGACTGAACACCGGGGAGCTGTTTTTT.

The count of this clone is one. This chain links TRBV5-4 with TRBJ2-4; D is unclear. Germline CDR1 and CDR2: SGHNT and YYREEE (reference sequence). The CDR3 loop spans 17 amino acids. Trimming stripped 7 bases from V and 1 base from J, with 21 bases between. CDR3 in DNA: TGTGCCAGCGGTGAGGCCAGCCCTGGGTCCGCCAAAAACATTCAGTACTTC. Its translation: CASGEASPGSAKNIQYF.

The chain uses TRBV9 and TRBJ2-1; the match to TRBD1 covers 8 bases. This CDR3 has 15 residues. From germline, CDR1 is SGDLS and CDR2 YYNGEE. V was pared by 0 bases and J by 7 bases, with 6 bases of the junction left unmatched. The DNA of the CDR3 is TGTGCCAGCAGCGTAGAACAGGGGGTGTATAATGAGCAGTTCTTC. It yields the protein CASSVEQGVYNEQFF.

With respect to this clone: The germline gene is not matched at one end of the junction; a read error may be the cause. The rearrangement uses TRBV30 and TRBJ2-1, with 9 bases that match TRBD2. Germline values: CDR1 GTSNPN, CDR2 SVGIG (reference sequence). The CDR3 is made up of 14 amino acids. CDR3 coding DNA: TGTGCCTGGAGTGTATTAGCGGGAGTAAATGAGCGGTTCTTC. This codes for CAWSVLAGVNERFF.

The CDR3 DNA reads TGTGCCAGCAGTGGACAGAACACTGAAGCTTTCTTT. This encodes CASSGQNTEAFF. The gene calls are TRBV6-5 and TRBJ1-1; tentative D call: TRBD1 (5 bases). Germline CDR1 and CDR2: MNHEY and SVGAGI. V shed 5 bases and J shed 1 base, with 5 bases lying between them. CDR3 length equals 12 residues.

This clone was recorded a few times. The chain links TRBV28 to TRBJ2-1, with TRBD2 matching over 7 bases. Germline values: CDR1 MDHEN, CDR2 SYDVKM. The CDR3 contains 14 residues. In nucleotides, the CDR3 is TGTGCTGGGTCTGGGGGGGGTTCCTACAATGAGCAGTTCTTC. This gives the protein CAGSGGGSYNEQFF.

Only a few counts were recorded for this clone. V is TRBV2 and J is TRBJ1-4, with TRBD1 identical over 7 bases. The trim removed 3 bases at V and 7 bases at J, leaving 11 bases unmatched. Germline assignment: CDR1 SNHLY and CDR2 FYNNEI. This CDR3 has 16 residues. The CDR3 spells CASSEWIGGTVEKLFF. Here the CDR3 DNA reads TGTGCCAGCAGTGAGTGGATAGGAGGGACAGTTGAAAAACTGTTTTTT.

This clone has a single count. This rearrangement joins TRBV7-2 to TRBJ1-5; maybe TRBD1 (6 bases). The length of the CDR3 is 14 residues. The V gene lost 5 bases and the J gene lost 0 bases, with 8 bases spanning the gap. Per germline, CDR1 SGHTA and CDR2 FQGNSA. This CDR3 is CASSRQVSNQPQHF. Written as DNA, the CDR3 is TGTGCCAGCAGCCGACAGGTTAGCAATCAGCCCCAGCATTTT.

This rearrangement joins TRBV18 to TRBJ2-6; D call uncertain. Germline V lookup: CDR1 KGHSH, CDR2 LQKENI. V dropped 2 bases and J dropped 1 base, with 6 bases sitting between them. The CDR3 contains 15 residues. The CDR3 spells CASSPMRSGANVLTF. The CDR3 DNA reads TGTGCCAGCTCACCAATGAGGTCTGGGGCCAACGTCCTGACTTTC.

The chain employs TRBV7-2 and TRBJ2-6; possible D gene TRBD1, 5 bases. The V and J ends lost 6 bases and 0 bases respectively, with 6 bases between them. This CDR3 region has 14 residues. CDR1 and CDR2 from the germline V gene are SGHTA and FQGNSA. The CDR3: CASRDNSGANVLTF. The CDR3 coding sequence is TGTGCCAGCAGGGACAACTCTGGGGCCAACGTCCTGACTTTC. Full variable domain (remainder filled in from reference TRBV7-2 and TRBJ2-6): GAGVSQSPSNKVTEKGKDVELRCDPISGHTALYWYRQSLGQGLEFLIYFQGNSAPDKSGLPSDRFSAERTGGSVSTLTIQRTQQEDSAVYLCASRDNSGANVLTFGAGSRLTVL.

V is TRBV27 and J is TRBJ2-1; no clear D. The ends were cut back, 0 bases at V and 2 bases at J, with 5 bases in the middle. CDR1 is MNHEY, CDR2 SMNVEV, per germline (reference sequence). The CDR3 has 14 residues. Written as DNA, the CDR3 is TGTGCCAGCAGTTTATCGTCGGCCTACAATGAGCAGTTCTTC. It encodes CASSLSSAYNEQFF.

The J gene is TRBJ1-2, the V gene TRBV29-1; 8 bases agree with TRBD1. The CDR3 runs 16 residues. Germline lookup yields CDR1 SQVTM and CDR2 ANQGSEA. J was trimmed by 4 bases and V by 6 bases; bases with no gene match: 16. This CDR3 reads CSVGGPQPGQGYGYTF. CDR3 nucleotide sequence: TGCAGCGTAGGGGGTCCGCAACCTGGACAGGGCTATGGCTACACCTTC.